The 26 T cell receptor beta chains in this list originate from one sample, sequenced in a study of CD8+ T cells in alopecia areata. Extracted RNA was reverse transcribed, and the resulting cDNA served as sequencing template. Sequencing was performed with immunoSEQ multiplex PCR; in TCRdb, only in-frame clones are kept and a portion is missing. The data hold 190,000 or so clones, with under 60% observed a single time. This sample's treatment: oral pan-JAK inhibitor, 5-10 mg twice daily. The sequences come from CD8+ T cells sorted from blood, collected at week 24, from a patient treated with tofacitinib. These receptors were collected from a human donor with alopecia areata.

The CDR3 is CASTSGGAGDEQFF. The CDR3 region has the DNA TGCGCCAGCACAAGCGGGGGGGCCGGAGATGAGCAGTTCTTC. The chain employs TRBV5-1 and TRBJ2-1, with 10 bases identical to TRBD2. The CDR3 has 14 residues. The V gene's germline CDR1 is SGHRS and CDR2 YFSETQ. V lost 6 bases, J lost 8 bases, and 8 bases stayed unmatched.

The rearrangement links TRBV2 to TRBJ2-1; D unresolved. The V end lost 4 bases, the J end lost 7 bases, and 5 bases lay between the germline ends. Germline V gene data show CDR1 as SNHLY and CDR2 as FYNNEI. The CDR3 has 11 residues. The CDR3 loop reads CASSGQNEQFF. The CDR3 DNA follows: TGTGCCAGCAGTGGGCAGAATGAGCAGTTCTTC.

The rearrangement joins TRBV15 to TRBJ1-2; 8 positions agree with TRBD1. V shed 0 bases, J shed 8 bases, and the junction held 5 bases outside the gene matches. Germline-derived CDR1 and CDR2 are LNHNV and YYDKDF (reference sequence). This CDR3 region has 14 residues. CDR3 bases: TGTGCCACCAGCAGAGACAGGGGGCAAAGAGGCTACACCTTC. As protein: CATSRDRGQRGYTF.

The chain carries TRBV15 and TRBJ2-5, with 9 bases lining up with TRBD2. J lost 2 bases, V lost 3 bases, and 7 bases had no gene match. The V gene's germline CDR1 is LNHNV and CDR2 YYDKDF (reference sequence). CDR3 size: 16 residues. The CDR3: CATSSAWTSDQETQYF. CDR3 bases: TGTGCCACCAGCAGTGCCTGGACTAGCGATCAAGAGACCCAGTACTTC. Full variable domain (remainder filled in from reference TRBV15 and TRBJ2-5): DAMVIQNPRYQVTQFGKPVTLSCSQTLNHNVMYWYQQKSSQAPKLLFHYYDKDFNNEADTPDNFQSRRPNTSFCFLDIRSPGLGDTAMYLCATSSAWTSDQETQYFGPGTRLLVL.

This rearrangement joins TRBV13 to TRBJ1-1; 10 nucleotides match TRBD1. Germline V CDR1 and CDR2: PRHDT, FYEKMQ (reference sequence). The CDR3 totals 16 residues. The trim removed 5 bases at V and 0 bases at J, leaving 6 bases unmatched. The DNA for the CDR3 is TGTGCCAGCAGCCCCGACAGGGGGCAATTGAACACTGAAGCTTTCTTT. It yields the protein CASSPDRGQLNTEAFF.

A few counts support this clone. The V and J genes are TRBV6-5 and TRBJ2-3; D uncertain. CDR3 length: 11 residues. Germline-derived CDR1 and CDR2 are MNHEY and SVGAGI. V was clipped by 2 bases and J by 7 bases, with 4 bases between them. As DNA, the CDR3 is TGTGCCAGCAGTTACAGTCATACGCAGTATTTT. Protein product: CASSYSHTQYF.

V usage is TRBV6-6 and J usage is TRBJ2-2; 10 positions match TRBD1. This CDR3 is built from 16 residues. Per germline, CDR1 MNHNY and CDR2 SVGAGI (reference sequence). The ends lost 8 bases at V and 2 bases at J; junction bases unmatched: 8. CDR3 sequence (DNA): TGTGCCAGCCCCCCGGACAGGGGGATCAACACCGGGGAGCTGTTTTTT. As protein: CASPPDRGINTGELFF.

V gene TRBV29-1 combines with J gene TRBJ1-1; 8 bases line up with TRBD1. Per germline, CDR1 SQVTM and CDR2 ANQGSEA. The CDR3 has 22 amino acids. V trimming: 6 bases; J trimming: 8 bases; junction bases outside the gene matches: 38. CDR3 sequence reads: CSVVIGGTGMMAQVKRFLEAFF. CDR3 nucleotide sequence: TGCAGCGTCGTTATAGGGGGGACAGGAATGATGGCCCAAGTGAAGAGATTTTTAGAAGCTTTCTTT.

This clone has only a few counts. The genes are TRBV28 and TRBJ1-2; D unclear. CDR1 and CDR2 from the germline V gene are MDHEN and SYDVKM. The CDR3 is 12 amino acids. Deletions cut 5 bases from V and 5 bases from J, with 9 bases between. CDR3 in amino acids: CASSHGLYGYTF. The DNA for the CDR3 is TGTGCCAGCAGTCACGGGCTATATGGCTACACCTTC.

This chain links TRBV7-6 with TRBJ2-5; 7 bases match TRBD1. CDR1 and CDR2 from the germline V gene are SGHVS and FNYEAQ. The CDR3 runs 13 residues. V was pared by 4 bases and J by 7 bases, with 6 bases of the junction left unmatched. The CDR3 protein is CASSWTGEGTQYF. The CDR3 coding sequence is TGTGCCAGCAGCTGGACAGGAGAGGGGACCCAGTACTTC.

There are a few counts of this clone. The rearrangement links TRBV30 to TRBJ1-1, with a possible D match to TRBD1 (5 bases). The CDR3 sequence is 12 residues long. CDR1 is GTSNPN, CDR2 SVGIG, per germline (reference sequence). V was clipped by 2 bases and J by 11 bases, with 15 bases between them. The CDR3 spells CAWSQGTSKAFF. CDR3 sequence (DNA): TGTGCCTGGAGTCAGGGCACCTCTAAGGCTTTCTTT.

The chain uses TRBV23-1 and TRBJ1-5, with a weak D call TRBD1 (5 bases). TRBV23-1 is an ORF, and what it does is uncertain. The CDR3 runs 13 residues. CDR3 loop: CANTSEGYQPQHF. The DNA for the CDR3 is TGCGCTAACACATCGGAGGGGTATCAGCCCCAGCATTTT.

This chain links TRBV23-1 with TRBJ1-6; D remains ambiguous. TRBV23-1 is assigned to the ORF class and has an uncertain function. There are 16 residues in the CDR3. Trimming removed 8 bases from V and 0 bases from J, with 14 bases in between. CDR3 amino acids: CASGKFASSYNSPLHF. CDR3 bases: TGCGCCAGCGGTAAATTTGCGAGCTCCTATAATTCACCCCTCCACTTT.

This clone was seen only once. V is TRBV15 and J is TRBJ2-7; 7 bases match TRBD1. Trimming at V came to 8 bases and at J to 4 bases, leaving 5 bases not matched to a gene. CDR1 and CDR2 from the germline V gene are LNHNV and YYDKDF (reference sequence). The CDR3 length is 12 residues. DNA of the CDR3: TGTGCCACCGGGACAGAGGAATACGAGCAGTACTTC. Translating it yields CATGTEEYEQYF.

This clone was seen a few times. The chain has TRBV14 and TRBJ2-3; D is uncertain. The CDR3 runs to 12 residues. In germline, CDR1 is SGHDN, CDR2 FVKESK. Trimming removed 0 bases at V and 4 bases at J, with 2 bases between. Written as DNA, the CDR3 is TGTGCCAGCAGCCAAGATCCAGATACGCAGTATTTT. Its translation: CASSQDPDTQYF.

This sequence joins TRBV29-1 and TRBJ2-2; D not certain. Deletions cut 6 bases from V and 6 bases from J, with 17 bases between. CDR3 size: 14 residues. The germline V gene encodes CDR1 SQVTM and CDR2 ANQGSEA. CDR3 nucleotide sequence: TGCAGCGTCGTATACGTTGGGGTCCCCGGGGAGCTGTTTTTT. Its protein is CSVVYVGVPGELFF.

The chain joins TRBV18 to TRBJ2-1, with 7 bases fitting TRBD1. CDR3 length: 15 amino acids. V lost 2 bases to trimming and J lost 6 bases; unmatched junction nucleotides: 7. CDR1 KGHSH and CDR2 LQKENI come from the germline V gene. The CDR3 here is CASSPAQGLRNEQFF. The CDR3 DNA reads as TGTGCCAGCTCACCAGCACAGGGGTTGCGCAATGAGCAGTTCTTC.

This chain connects TRBV6-6 to TRBJ2-3, with TRBD2 matching 9 bases. Germline values: CDR1 MNHNY, CDR2 SVGAGI (reference sequence). Trimming cost V 4 bases and J 3 bases; bases outside gene matches: 8. The CDR3 spans 16 residues. The CDR3 DNA is TGTGCCAGCAGTTGGGCTCTAGCGGGGTCGACAGATACGCAGTATTTT. It translates to CASSWALAGSTDTQYF.

The sample holds a few counts of this clone. The gene calls are TRBV29-1 and TRBJ2-2; a weak D match, TRBD2 (6 bases). CDR3 size: 12 residues. Germline-derived CDR1 and CDR2 are SQVTM and ANQGSEA. V lost 6 bases to trimming and J lost 4 bases, with 9 bases between them. CDR3 amino acids: CSVPGGTGELFF. The CDR3 DNA reads TGCAGCGTCCCCGGGGGCACCGGGGAGCTGTTTTTT.

The rearrangement links TRBV4-2 to TRBJ2-1; D is undetermined. The V end was cut by 0 bases, the J end by 7 bases, with 7 bases between. The CDR3 spans 13 residues. Germline V gene sequence: CDR1 LGHNA, CDR2 YNFKEQ. DNA for the CDR3: TGTGCCAGCAGCCAAGAGGGTGGGAATGAGCAGTTCTTC. Residues: CASSQEGGNEQFF.

The chain has TRBV5-1 and TRBJ2-7; TRBD1 matches 8 bases. With V trimmed by 3 bases and J by 6 bases, 2 bases remained unmatched. There are 12 residues in the CDR3. CDR1 is SGHRS, CDR2 YFSETQ, per germline. CDR3: CASSSQGAEQYF. CDR3 sequence (DNA): TGCGCCAGCAGCTCGCAGGGGGCCGAGCAGTACTTC.

This clone has only one observation. The chain has TRBV9 and TRBJ2-1; 13 nucleotides agree with TRBD2. The CDR3 length is 16 residues. Germline V gives CDR1 SGDLS, CDR2 YYNGEE. J was trimmed by 14 bases and V by 4 bases; bases with no gene match: 15. The DNA of the CDR3 is TGTGCCAGCAGCTCCGGGACTAGCGGGAACATAGGAATTGAGTTCTTC. This gives the protein CASSSGTSGNIGIEFF.

The table lists this clone with a few counts. The rearrangement links TRBV5-6 to TRBJ2-2; maybe TRBD1 (5 bases). CDR1 SGHDT and CDR2 YYEEEE come from the germline V gene. The CDR3 spans 16 residues. With 3 bases removed from V and 6 bases from J, the gap between germline ends came to 18 bases. CDR3 in amino acids: CASSSPIAGMAGELFF. The CDR3, as DNA: TGTGCCAGCAGCTCCCCAATCGCAGGGATGGCCGGGGAGCTGTTTTTT.

This chain connects TRBV6-5 to TRBJ2-5; D is possibly TRBD2 (6 bases). Trimming removed 2 bases from V and 5 bases from J, with 12 bases in between. The CDR3 extends over 14 amino acids. Germline loops: CDR1 MNHEY, CDR2 SVGAGI. The DNA for the CDR3 is TGTGCCAGCAGTTACGGAGGGGTAGACGAGACCCAGTACTTC. Translated: CASSYGGVDETQYF.

The V gene is TRBV7-9, the J gene TRBJ1-1; D is unresolved. Trimming took 1 base from V and 1 from J, leaving 4 bases between them. In germline, CDR1 is SEHNR, CDR2 FQNEAQ (reference sequence). The CDR3 has 13 amino acids. The CDR3 sequence is CASSLVGNTEAFF. DNA of the CDR3: TGTGCCAGCAGCTTAGTAGGGAACACTGAAGCTTTCTTT.

This clone showed up just a few times. V is TRBV7-7 and J is TRBJ2-6; the D is unclear. The CDR3 sequence is 15 residues long. Germline V gene lookup returns CDR1 SSHAT and CDR2 FNYEAQ (reference sequence). Written as DNA, the CDR3 is TGTGCTAGCTCGCCGGTCGGCCCTGGGGCCAACGTCCTGACTTTC. Translating gives CASSPVGPGANVLTF.